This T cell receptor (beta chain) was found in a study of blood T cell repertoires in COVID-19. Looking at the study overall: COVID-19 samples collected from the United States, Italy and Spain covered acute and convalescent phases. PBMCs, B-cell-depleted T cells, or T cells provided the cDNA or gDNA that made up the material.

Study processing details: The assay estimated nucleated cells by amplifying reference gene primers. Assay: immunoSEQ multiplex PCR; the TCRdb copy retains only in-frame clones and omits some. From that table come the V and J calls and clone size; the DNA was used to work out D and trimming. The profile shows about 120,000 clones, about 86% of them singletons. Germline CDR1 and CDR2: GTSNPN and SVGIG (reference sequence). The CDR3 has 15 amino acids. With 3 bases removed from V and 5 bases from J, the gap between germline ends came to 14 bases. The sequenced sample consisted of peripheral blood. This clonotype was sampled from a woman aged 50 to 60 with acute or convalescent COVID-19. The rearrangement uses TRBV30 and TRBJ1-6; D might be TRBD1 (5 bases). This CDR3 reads CAWSRADRNNSPLHF. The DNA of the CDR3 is TGTGCCTGGAGCCGGGCAGACAGAAATAATTCACCCCTCCACTTT. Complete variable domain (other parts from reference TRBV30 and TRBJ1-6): SQTIHQWPATLVQPVGSPLSLECTVEGTSNPNLYWYRQAAGRGLQLLFYSVGIGQISSEVPQNLSASRPQDRQFILSSKKLLLSDSGFYLCAWSRADRNNSPLHFGNGTRLTVT.